These 18 T cell receptor beta chains came from one sample sequenced in a study of blood T cell repertoires in COVID-19. Repertoires were generated with immunoSEQ multiplex PCR, while TCRdb's copy carries only in-frame clones and drops some. The sample shows about 78,000 clones, 90% of them seen only once. The sample was peripheral blood. The source is a woman in her forties or fifties in a cohort sampled during active COVID-19.

This chain links TRBV27 with TRBJ1-1, with 9 bases fitting TRBD1. J lost 11 bases, V lost 5 bases, and 6 bases had no gene match. CDR1 and CDR2 from the germline V gene are MNHEY and SMNVEV (reference sequence). This CDR3 is built from 12 residues. The DNA of the CDR3 is TGTGCCAGCAGTCCACAGGGGGCGTATGCTTTCTTT. Its protein is CASSPQGAYAFF.

The chain has TRBV11-2 and TRBJ2-5; D perhaps matches TRBD1 (6 bases). The CDR3 covers 14 residues. CDR1 SGHAT and CDR2 FQNNGV come from the germline V gene. V was pared by 7 bases and J by 1 base, with 13 bases between. This CDR3 is CASTSGAVQETQYF. The CDR3 DNA sequence: TGTGCCAGCACTTCAGGGGCAGTCCAAGAGACCCAGTACTTC.

The chain uses TRBV28 and TRBJ2-1; no firm D call. V dropped 4 bases and J dropped 7 bases, with 14 bases sitting between them. Germline CDR1 reads MDHEN; CDR2 reads SYDVKM. The CDR3 totals 14 residues. CDR3 DNA sequence: TGTGCCAGCAGTTCAGTGGGCCAACCGAATGAGCAGTTCTTC. It is translated as CASSSVGQPNEQFF.

V and J are TRBV19 and TRBJ2-1, with 8 bases identical to TRBD2. The CDR3 contains 14 residues. Germline CDR1 reads LNHDA; CDR2 reads SQIVND (reference sequence). V shed 5 bases and J 9 bases; nucleotides not matched to a gene: 9. In DNA form, the CDR3 reads TGTGCCAGTAGTGTCGGGACTAGTCGCTTTGAGCAGTTCTTC. It translates to CASSVGTSRFEQFF. The entire variable domain, with the rest obtained from reference TRBV19 and TRBJ2-1, is as follows: DGGITQSPKYLFRKEGQNVTLSCEQNLNHDAMYWYRQDPGQGLRLIYYSQIVNDFQKGDIAEGYSVSREKKESFPLTVTSAQKNPTAFYLCASSVGTSRFEQFFGPGTRLTVL.

This rearrangement joins TRBV5-1 to TRBJ2-2; 8 bases line up with TRBD1. J was trimmed by 1 base and V by 3 bases; bases with no gene match: 2. Germline V gene lookup returns CDR1 SGHRS and CDR2 YFSETQ. The CDR3 totals 15 residues. The CDR3 sequence is CASSWGQENTGELFF. For the CDR3, the DNA is TGCGCCAGCAGCTGGGGACAGGAGAACACCGGGGAGCTGTTTTTT.

V gene TRBV18 combines with J gene TRBJ2-4, with D maybe TRBD1 (6 bases). CDR1 and CDR2 from the germline V gene are KGHSH and LQKENI. With 4 bases removed from V and 2 bases from J, the gap between germline ends came to 15 bases. The CDR3 extends over 16 amino acids. CDR3 nucleotide sequence: TGTGCCAGCTCACAAAACCCCAGGGGTTCCAAAAACATTCAGTACTTC. It is translated as CASSQNPRGSKNIQYF.

V gene TRBV30 combines with J gene TRBJ2-2, with D possibly TRBD2 on 5 matching bases. This CDR3 contains 14 residues. The V end lost 5 bases, the J end lost 2 bases, and 12 bases lay between the germline ends. Germline loops: CDR1 GTSNPN, CDR2 SVGIG (reference sequence). The CDR3 bases are TGTGCCTGGCTGCAGAGCGGCAACACCGGGGAGCTGTTTTTT. Protein product: CAWLQSGNTGELFF.

This chain joins TRBV6-6 and TRBJ2-5, with D unclear. The CDR3 has 13 residues. The V end lost 5 bases, the J end lost 5 bases, and 12 bases lay between the germline ends. Germline V gene lookup returns CDR1 MNHNY and CDR2 SVGAGI (reference sequence). CDR3 residues: CASSLSPRETQYF. The CDR3, as DNA: TGTGCCAGCAGTCTGAGCCCTCGGGAGACCCAGTACTTC.

This sequence joins TRBV28 and TRBJ1-1, with a possible D match to TRBD1 (5 bases). The CDR3 runs 15 residues. The germline V gene encodes CDR1 MDHEN and CDR2 SYDVKM. V was shortened by 1 base and J by 0 bases, with 9 bases between the two germline ends. The CDR3 spells CASSLFGGMNTEAFF. The CDR3 DNA follows: TGTGCCAGCAGTTTATTCGGGGGGATGAACACTGAAGCTTTCTTT.

V and J are TRBV7-2 and TRBJ2-1, with D tentatively TRBD2 (6 bases). V was pared by 1 base and J by 7 bases, with 11 bases between. The CDR3 consists of 14 residues. Germline-derived CDR1 and CDR2 are SGHTA and FQGNSA. The CDR3 sequence is CASSLDIAGNEQFF. The CDR3 bases are TGTGCCAGCAGCTTAGACATCGCGGGGAATGAGCAGTTCTTC.

The chain carries TRBV28 and TRBJ2-1; 12 bases are shared with TRBD2. The junction had 4 bases not matched to a gene; V was cut back by 6 bases and J by 4 bases. The V gene's germline CDR1 is MDHEN and CDR2 SYDVKM. There are 15 residues in the CDR3. The CDR3 sequence: CASSRTSGNYNEQFF. The CDR3 DNA is TGTGCCAGCAGCCGGACTAGCGGGAATTACAATGAGCAGTTCTTC.

J is TRBJ1-1 and V is TRBV27, with D tentatively TRBD1 (5 bases). The CDR3 has 15 amino acids. Germline CDR1 and CDR2: MNHEY and SMNVEV (reference sequence). Trimming stripped 1 base from V and 1 base from J, with 10 bases between. This CDR3 reads CASSLFAGPNTEAFF. CDR3 DNA: TGTGCCAGCAGTTTATTTGCGGGACCGAACACTGAAGCTTTCTTT.

This clone appeared a few times. This chain connects TRBV27 to TRBJ2-5; 7 bases are a match to TRBD1. CDR1 and CDR2 (germline): MNHEY, SMNVEV (reference sequence). V lost 5 bases and J lost 5; bases outside the gene matches: 14. CDR3 length: 16 residues. The CDR3 spells CASSLSGTVRAETQYF. The CDR3 DNA reads as TGTGCCAGCAGTCTCTCCGGGACAGTTCGGGCGGAGACCCAGTACTTC.

The chain uses TRBV19 and TRBJ1-1, with 10 bases aligning to TRBD1. Germline lookup yields CDR1 LNHDA and CDR2 SQIVND (reference sequence). This CDR3 has 14 amino acids. V lost 3 bases and J lost 5; bases outside the gene matches: 3. CDR3: CASSMTGGSTEAFF. CDR3 bases: TGTGCCAGTAGTATGACAGGGGGCTCGACTGAAGCTTTCTTT.

J is TRBJ2-7 and V is TRBV7-8; 7 positions agree with TRBD2. Per the germline V gene, CDR1 is SGHVS and CDR2 is FQNEAQ. The CDR3 totals 15 residues. J was trimmed by 4 bases and V by 5 bases; bases with no gene match: 11. The CDR3 reads CASSLQTTSEYEQYF. The CDR3 DNA reads TGTGCCAGCAGCCTCCAAACAACTAGCGAGTACGAGCAGTACTTC.

For the CDR3, the DNA is TGTGCCTGGAATATCGTCGGGGGCTACACCTTC. It is translated as CAWNIVGGYTF. The chain combines TRBV30 with TRBJ1-2; D remains unclear. CDR3 length equals 11 residues. Per germline, CDR1 GTSNPN and CDR2 SVGIG (reference sequence). Trimming shortened V by 4 bases and J by 8 bases, and 11 bases separated the two germline ends.

The sample holds one count of this clone. CDR3 in amino acids: CASRLQGVHGYTF. CDR3 bases: TGTGCCAGCAGGCTACAGGGAGTCCATGGCTACACCTTC. V gene TRBV28 combines with J gene TRBJ1-2; TRBD1 might be the D (6 bases). Trimming took off 6 bases at V and 6 bases at J, with 14 bases between the two ends. This CDR3 has 13 amino acids. Germline lookup yields CDR1 MDHEN and CDR2 SYDVKM.

The V gene is TRBV7-2, the J gene TRBJ2-3; 7 nucleotides align to TRBD1. Germline V gene sequence: CDR1 SGHTA, CDR2 FQGNSA. V lost 3 bases and J lost 0; bases outside the gene matches: 3. The CDR3 is 15 amino acids. CDR3 sequence reads: CASSFRQGSTDTQYF. CDR3 DNA sequence: TGTGCCAGCAGCTTTAGACAGGGTAGCACAGATACGCAGTATTTT.